This TCR beta chain came from a study of cytomegalovirus exposure and HLA in healthy donors. PCR employed 60 Vbeta and 13 Jbeta primers. The repertoire was sequenced with immunoSEQ multiplex PCR; TCRdb's copy has only in-frame clones and lacks some. The repertoire holds approximately 210,000 clones, 80% seen once, with about 1.1% in the top ten. Worth noting for this clone: Antigen specificity is unknown.

Study observations and caveats: HLA alleles showed associations with about 17,000 TCR beta sequences in a later analysis, at a 0.05 false discovery rate.

Per germline, CDR1 SGHAT and CDR2 FQNNGV. The CDR3 is made up of 16 amino acids. The V and J ends lost 4 bases and 4 bases, in that order; junction bases with no gene match: 5. This receptor was taken from a woman aged 40 to 55 in good health and CMV-seronegative. The sequenced sample was PBMCs. This sequence joins TRBV11-2 and TRBJ2-3; 13 positions agree with TRBD2. The CDR3 DNA follows: TGTGCCAGCAGCTCCCAACTAGCGGGAGGGCCAGATACGCAGTATTTT. It yields the protein CASSSQLAGGPDTQYF.